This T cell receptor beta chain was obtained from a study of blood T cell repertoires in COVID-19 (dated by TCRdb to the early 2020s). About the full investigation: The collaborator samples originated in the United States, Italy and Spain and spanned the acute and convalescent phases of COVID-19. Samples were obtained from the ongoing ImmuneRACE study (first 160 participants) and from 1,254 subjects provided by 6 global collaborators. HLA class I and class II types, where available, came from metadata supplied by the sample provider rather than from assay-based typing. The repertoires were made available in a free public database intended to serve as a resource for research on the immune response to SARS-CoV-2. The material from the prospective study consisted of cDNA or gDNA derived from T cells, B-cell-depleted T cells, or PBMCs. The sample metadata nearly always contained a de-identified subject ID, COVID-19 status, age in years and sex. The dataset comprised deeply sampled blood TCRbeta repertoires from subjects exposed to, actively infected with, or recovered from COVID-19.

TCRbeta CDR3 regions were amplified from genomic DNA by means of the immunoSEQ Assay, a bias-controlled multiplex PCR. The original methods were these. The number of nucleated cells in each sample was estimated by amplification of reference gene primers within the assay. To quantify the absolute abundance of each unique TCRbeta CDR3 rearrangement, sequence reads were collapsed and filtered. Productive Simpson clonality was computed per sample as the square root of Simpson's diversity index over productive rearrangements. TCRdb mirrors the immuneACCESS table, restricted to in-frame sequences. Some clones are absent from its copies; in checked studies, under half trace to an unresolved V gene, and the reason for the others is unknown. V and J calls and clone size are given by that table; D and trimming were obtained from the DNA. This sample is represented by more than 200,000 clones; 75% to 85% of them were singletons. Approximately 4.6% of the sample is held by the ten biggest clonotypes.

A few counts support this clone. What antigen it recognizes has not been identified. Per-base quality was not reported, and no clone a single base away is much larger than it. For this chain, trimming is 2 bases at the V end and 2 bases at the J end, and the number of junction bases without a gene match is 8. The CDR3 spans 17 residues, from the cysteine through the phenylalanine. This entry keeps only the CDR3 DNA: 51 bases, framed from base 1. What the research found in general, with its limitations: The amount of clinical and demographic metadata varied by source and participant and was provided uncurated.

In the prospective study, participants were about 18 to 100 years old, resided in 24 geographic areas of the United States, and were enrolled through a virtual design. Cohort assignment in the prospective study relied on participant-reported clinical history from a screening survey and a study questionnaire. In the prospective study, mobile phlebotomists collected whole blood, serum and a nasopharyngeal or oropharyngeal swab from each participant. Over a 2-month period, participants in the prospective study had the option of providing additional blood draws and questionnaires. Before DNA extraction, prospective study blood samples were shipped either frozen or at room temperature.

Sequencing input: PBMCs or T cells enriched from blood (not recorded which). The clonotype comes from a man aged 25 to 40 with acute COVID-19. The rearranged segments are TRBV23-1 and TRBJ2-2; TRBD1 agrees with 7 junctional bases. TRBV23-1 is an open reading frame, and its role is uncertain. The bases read TGCGCCAGCAGTCAACACCGGGACAGCCTTAACACCGGGGAGCTGTTTTTT. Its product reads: CASSQHRDSLNTGELFF.